The TCR beta chain described here comes from a study of response to subunit inactivated influenza vaccine. Study-wide points: Few additional T cells are recruited per seasonal influenza vaccination, authors suggested.

One entry per CDR3 protein results from TCRdb running MiXCR on the RT-PCR reads. The sample shows around 650,000 distinct CDR3 sequences, 15% to 18% of them seen only once. There are a few counts of this clonotype. Its specificity is not known. V shed 3 bases and J shed 4 bases, with 12 bases lying between them. CDR1 and CDR2 (germline): WNHNN, SYGVQD (reference sequence). The CDR3 contains 15 residues. The sequences come from PBMCs from blood, collected about 11 days after vaccination. This TCR was recovered from a man between 45 and 60 years old who received an inactivated influenza vaccine. The rearrangement links TRBV10-1 to TRBJ2-2, with D possibly TRBD2 on 5 matching bases. CDR3 residues: CASSEAPRGTGELFF. The DNA of the CDR3 is TGCGCCAGCAGTGAAGCCCCCCGGGGCACCGGGGAGCTGTTTTTT.